The 25 T cell receptor beta chains reported below all come from one sample, sequenced in a study of blood T cell repertoires in COVID-19. Using immunoSEQ multiplex PCR, the repertoire was profiled, and TCRdb retains in-frame clones only, with some absent. The profile shows fewer than 250,000 clones, roughly 81% of them singletons. The sample consisted of peripheral blood. Receptors were obtained from a woman aged 45-60 years with active or convalescent COVID-19.

This clone was seen a single time. J is TRBJ2-7 and V is TRBV7-9; D is unresolved. CDR3 length equals 13 residues. Trimming took off 5 bases at V and 2 bases at J, with 10 bases between the two ends. Germline V gene lookup returns CDR1 SEHNR and CDR2 FQNEAQ (reference sequence). CDR3 sequence (DNA): TGTGCCAGCAGCCCCTCGACACCCTACGAGCAGTACTTC. It codes for CASSPSTPYEQYF.

The chain couples TRBV5-1 to TRBJ1-1, with 10 nucleotides matching TRBD1. V lost 5 bases and J lost 10; bases outside the gene matches: 11. Germline CDR1 and CDR2: SGHRS and YFSETQ. The CDR3 runs to 14 residues. The chain's CDR3 is CASSSDRGDRVAFF. The CDR3 DNA sequence: TGCGCCAGCAGTTCGGACAGGGGGGATAGGGTAGCTTTCTTT.

A single count supports this clone. The V gene is TRBV6-5, the J gene TRBJ1-6; D is possibly TRBD1 (6 bases). Trimming stripped 6 bases from V and 10 bases from J, with 16 bases between. Germline assignment: CDR1 MNHEY and CDR2 SVGAGI. The CDR3 is 14 amino acids. The CDR3 here is CASRTGLALSPLHF. The CDR3 DNA is TGTGCCAGCAGGACAGGTCTTGCCTTGTCACCCCTCCACTTT.

Ten or more counts support this clone. V gene TRBV28 combines with J gene TRBJ2-7; D possibly corresponds to TRBD1 (6 bases). The CDR3 runs to 13 residues. Germline CDR1 MDHEN, CDR2 SYDVKM. Deletions cut 5 bases from V and 3 bases from J, with 11 bases between. CDR3 sequence (DNA): TGTGCCAGCAGTAACACAGGGCTCTACGAGCAGTACGTC. It specifies CASSNTGLYEQYV.

This clone was picked up a small number of times. V is TRBV5-1 and J is TRBJ1-2; D perhaps matches TRBD1 (6 bases). CDR1 is SGHRS and CDR2 is YFSETQ in the germline V gene. The CDR3 loop spans 15 amino acids. V was shortened by 2 bases and J by 1 base, with 12 bases between the two germline ends. The CDR3 nucleotides are TGCGCCAGCAGCTTCCGGGACAAAGGTAACTATGGCTACACCTTC. This translates into CASSFRDKGNYGYTF.

V usage is TRBV27 and J usage is TRBJ2-1; D possibly corresponds to TRBD1 (6 bases). Trimming left V 5 bases short and J 10 bases short, with 18 bases between. Germline lookup yields CDR1 MNHEY and CDR2 SMNVEV (reference sequence). The CDR3 runs to 14 residues. CDR3: CASSPSRGSGEQFF. The CDR3 bases are TGTGCCAGCAGTCCCTCCAGGGGTTCTGGGGAGCAGTTCTTC.

V and J are TRBV5-1 and TRBJ2-3; TRBD2 agrees at 8 bases. Germline V gene lookup returns CDR1 SGHRS and CDR2 YFSETQ. The CDR3 spans 14 residues. J lost 4 bases, V lost 4 bases, and 5 bases had no gene match. This CDR3 reads CASSSRTSPDTQYF. The CDR3 bases are TGCGCCAGCAGCAGCCGGACTAGCCCAGATACGCAGTATTTT.

The V gene is TRBV5-4, the J gene TRBJ2-5, with 8 bases aligning to TRBD2. V was pared by 0 bases and J by 5 bases, with 9 bases of the junction left unmatched. This CDR3 spans 16 amino acids. CDR1 and CDR2 (germline): SGHNT, YYREEE (reference sequence). The CDR3 reads CASSLDGTGGGETQYF. DNA of the CDR3: TGTGCCAGCAGCTTGGATGGAACGGGAGGGGGGGAGACCCAGTACTTC. Filled out from reference TRBV5-4 and TRBJ2-5, the complete variable domain reads ETGVTQSPTHLIKTRGQQVTLRCSSQSGHNTVSWYQQALGQGPQFIFQYYREEENGRGNFPPRFSGLQFPNYSSELNVNALELDDSALYLCASSLDGTGGGETQYFGPGTRLLVL.

This clone was detected a few times. The V gene is TRBV6-5, the J gene TRBJ1-5; D is possibly TRBD1 (6 bases). The germline V gene has CDR1 MNHEY and CDR2 SVGAGI. The CDR3 has 13 residues. Trimming took 6 bases from V and 4 from J, leaving 10 bases between them. CDR3 coding DNA: TGTGCCAGCAGCCTTGACAGGAATCAGCCCCAGCATTTT. Translated: CASSLDRNQPQHF.

In this sample, this clone turned up a few times. The sample carries other DNA sequences with the same CDR3. The J gene is TRBJ2-2, the V gene TRBV12-5; D unresolved. Trimming cost V 6 bases and J 4 bases, with 6 bases left between them. Germline V gene sequence: CDR1 LGHNT, CDR2 FRNRAP. This CDR3 region has 12 residues. Here the CDR3 reads CASGSLTGELFF. The CDR3 DNA is TGTGCTAGTGGCTCCCTCACCGGGGAGCTGTTTTTT.

The chain carries TRBV5-6 and TRBJ2-7, with D perhaps matching TRBD2 (7 bases). The CDR3 has 15 amino acids. Trimming removed 1 base from V and 2 bases from J, with 13 bases in between. Germline CDR1 and CDR2: SGHDT and YYEEEE. Here the CDR3 reads CASSLRGGATYEQYV. The CDR3, as DNA: TGTGCCAGCAGCTTGCGAGGGGGGGCAACCTACGAGCAGTACGTC.

There are a few counts of this clone. The genes are TRBV15 and TRBJ1-2; 7 positions agree with TRBD1. This CDR3 is built from 13 residues. V was pared by 5 bases and J by 6 bases, with 6 bases of the junction left unmatched. CDR1 and CDR2 (germline): LNHNV, YYDKDF (reference sequence). The CDR3 bases are TGTGCCACCAGCCCGGAGAGGGGGCATGGCTACACCTTC. Its protein is CATSPERGHGYTF.

The DNA for the CDR3 is TGCGCCAGCAGCTTGGCCTCCGGGGCAACTAATGAAAAACTGTTTTTT. The encoded protein is CASSLASGATNEKLFF. The chain employs TRBV5-1 and TRBJ1-4; D unresolved. Looked up from germline, CDR1 is SGHRS and CDR2 is YFSETQ. The V gene lost 0 bases and the J gene lost 0 bases, with 9 bases spanning the gap. The CDR3 loop spans 16 amino acids.

The genes are TRBV4-1 and TRBJ2-4, with D unclear. The CDR3 covers 15 residues. In germline, CDR1 is MGHRA, CDR2 YSYEKL. V was pared by 4 bases and J by 1 base, with 11 bases between. Written as DNA, the CDR3 is TGCGCCAGCAGCCCCCCCGCGGCGGCCAAAAACATTCAGTACTTC. It is translated as CASSPPAAAKNIQYF.

A single count supports this clone. The rearrangement joins TRBV9 to TRBJ2-7; 10 bases agree with TRBD1. The J segment lost 2 bases and the V segment lost 3 bases, leaving 2 bases of the junction unmatched. The length of the CDR3 is 14 residues. Germline CDR1 SGDLS, CDR2 YYNGEE. CDR3 sequence: CASSAGQGTYEQYF. In DNA form, the CDR3 reads TGTGCCAGCAGCGCGGGACAGGGGACCTACGAGCAGTACTTC. Full variable domain (rest looked up from reference TRBV9 and TRBJ2-7): DSGVTQTPKHLITATGQRVTLRCSPRSGDLSVYWYQQSLDQGLQFLIQYYNGEERAKGNILERFSAQQFPDLHSELNLSSLELGDSALYFCASSAGQGTYEQYFGPGTRLTVT.

This sequence joins TRBV18 and TRBJ1-3; D ambiguous. Germline CDR1 KGHSH, CDR2 LQKENI. This CDR3 is 14 amino acids long. Trimming pared 2 bases from V and 10 bases from J, leaving 15 bases between. The DNA for the CDR3 is TGTGCCAGCTCACCAAACCCAGAGGTGATGACCATATATTTT. It translates to CASSPNPEVMTIYF.

The genes are TRBV30 and TRBJ2-5, with D unclear. This CDR3 spans 16 amino acids. The germline V gene encodes CDR1 GTSNPN and CDR2 SVGIG (reference sequence). V was pared by 0 bases and J by 5 bases, with 19 bases between. This CDR3 is CAWSVPPPAGAETQYF. CDR3 bases: TGTGCCTGGAGTGTACCCCCCCCCGCAGGCGCGGAGACCCAGTACTTC.

This rearrangement joins TRBV10-3 to TRBJ2-2; 8 bases line up with TRBD2. The germline gives CDR1 ENHRY, CDR2 SYGVKD. This CDR3 is built from 16 residues. J was trimmed by 2 bases and V by 6 bases; bases with no gene match: 8. The CDR3 loop reads CAIRLTAGANTGELFF. CDR3 DNA sequence: TGTGCCATCAGGCTCACAGCGGGGGCTAACACCGGGGAGCTGTTTTTT.

The chain has TRBV14 and TRBJ1-2, with D possibly matching TRBD1 (5 bases). Germline CDR1 and CDR2: SGHDN and FVKESK. The CDR3 sequence is 16 residues long. The ends were cut back, 1 base at V and 2 bases at J, with 14 bases in the middle. Written as DNA, the CDR3 is TGTGCCAGCAGCCAAGTATCCGCCGACAGAAACTATGGCTACACCTTC. It is translated as CASSQVSADRNYGYTF.

J is TRBJ2-3 and V is TRBV5-4, with TRBD1 matching 7 bases. V gave up 0 bases and J gave up 3 bases; unmatched junction bases: 4. The CDR3 contains 15 residues. Germline loops: CDR1 SGHNT, CDR2 YYREEE (reference sequence). CDR3 amino acids: CASSLGQGRTDTQYF. The DNA of the CDR3 is TGTGCCAGCAGCTTGGGACAGGGTAGAACAGATACGCAGTATTTT. The complete variable domain, with remaining parts taken from reference TRBV5-4 and TRBJ2-3, reads ETGVTQSPTHLIKTRGQQVTLRCSSQSGHNTVSWYQQALGQGPQFIFQYYREEENGRGNFPPRFSGLQFPNYSSELNVNALELDDSALYLCASSLGQGRTDTQYFGPGTRLTVL.

The rearrangement uses TRBV28 and TRBJ1-3, with no clear D. In germline, CDR1 is MDHEN, CDR2 SYDVKM. V shed 3 bases and J shed 10 bases, with 13 bases lying between them. CDR3 size: 13 residues. For the CDR3, the DNA is TGTGCCAGCAGTTTGATGACTGCCGGAACCATATATTTT. This sequence encodes CASSLMTAGTIYF.

This chain connects TRBV29-1 to TRBJ2-3; 7 bases fit TRBD1. The CDR3 spans 11 residues. Germline V gene data show CDR1 as SQVTM and CDR2 as ANQGSEA. CDR3 in DNA: TGCAGTTCAGGGGGAACAGATACGCAGTATTTT. This gives the protein CSSGGTDTQYF.

The chain couples TRBV5-1 to TRBJ1-2, with 7 bases lining up with TRBD1. The germline V gene encodes CDR1 SGHRS and CDR2 YFSETQ. V lost 4 bases, J lost 4 bases, and 4 bases stayed unmatched. The CDR3 is made up of 13 amino acids. The CDR3 is CASSPTGVYGYTF. CDR3 bases: TGCGCCAGCAGCCCCACAGGGGTCTATGGCTACACCTTC.

This clone was found a few times. CDR3 sequence: CASSNFNYGYTF. The CDR3 bases are TGTGCCAGCAGTAACTTTAACTATGGCTACACCTTC. This chain joins TRBV28 and TRBJ1-2, with D unclear. V gave up 5 bases and J gave up 1 base, with 5 bases separating them. The CDR3 totals 12 residues. Germline lookup yields CDR1 MDHEN and CDR2 SYDVKM.

The chain combines TRBV2 with TRBJ1-5, with 9 bases aligning to TRBD1. After removal of 8 bases from V and 7 bases from J, the junction contained 6 bases not matched to a gene. Germline loops: CDR1 SNHLY, CDR2 FYNNEI. The CDR3 has 13 residues. The CDR3 DNA reads as TGTGCCAGCGAAATGGGACAGGGCCAGCCCCAGCATTTT. Residues: CASEMGQGQPQHF.